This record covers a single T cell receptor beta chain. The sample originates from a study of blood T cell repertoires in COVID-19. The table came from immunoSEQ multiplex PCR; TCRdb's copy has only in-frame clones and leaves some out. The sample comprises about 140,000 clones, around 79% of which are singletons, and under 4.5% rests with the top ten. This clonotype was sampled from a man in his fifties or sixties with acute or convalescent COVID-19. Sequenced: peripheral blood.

In nucleotides, the CDR3 is TGTGCCAGCAGCTTGGTGGGGGGGCGAGCTTTCTTT. Its protein product is CASSLVGGRAFF. The chain employs TRBV5-6 and TRBJ1-1, with D possibly TRBD1 on 6 matching bases. V lost 0 bases and J lost 10, with 10 bases in between. The germline CDR1 and CDR2 sequences are SGHDT and YYEEEE. The CDR3 totals 12 residues.